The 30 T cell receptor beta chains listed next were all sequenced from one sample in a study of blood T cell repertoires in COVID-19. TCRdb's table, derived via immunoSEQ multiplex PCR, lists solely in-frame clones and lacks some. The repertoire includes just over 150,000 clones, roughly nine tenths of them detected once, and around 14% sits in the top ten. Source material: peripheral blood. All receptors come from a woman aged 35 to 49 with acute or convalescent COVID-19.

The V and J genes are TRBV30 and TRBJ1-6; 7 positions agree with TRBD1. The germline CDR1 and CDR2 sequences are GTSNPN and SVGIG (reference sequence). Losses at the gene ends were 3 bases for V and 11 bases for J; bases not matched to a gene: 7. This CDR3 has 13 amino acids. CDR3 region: CAWSLTGSPPLHF. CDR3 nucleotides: TGTGCCTGGAGCCTGACAGGGTCTCCACCCCTCCACTTT.

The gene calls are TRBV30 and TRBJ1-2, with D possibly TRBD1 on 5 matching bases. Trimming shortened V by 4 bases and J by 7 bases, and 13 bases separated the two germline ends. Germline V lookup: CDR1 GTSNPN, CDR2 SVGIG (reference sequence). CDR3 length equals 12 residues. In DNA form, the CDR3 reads TGTGCCTGGAACCGCGGGGGGGGTGGCTACACCTTC. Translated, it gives CAWNRGGGGYTF. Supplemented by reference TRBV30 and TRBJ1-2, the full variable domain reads SQTIHQWPATLVQPVGSPLSLECTVEGTSNPNLYWYRQAAGRGLQLLFYSVGIGQISSEVPQNLSASRPQDRQFILSSKKLLLSDSGFYLCAWNRGGGGYTFGSGTRLTVV.

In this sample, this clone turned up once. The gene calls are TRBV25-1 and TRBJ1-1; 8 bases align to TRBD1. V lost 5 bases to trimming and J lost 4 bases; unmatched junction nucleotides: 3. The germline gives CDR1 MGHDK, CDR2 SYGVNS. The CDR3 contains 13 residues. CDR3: CASSRTGGTEAFF. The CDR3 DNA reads TGTGCCAGCAGTCGCACAGGGGGCACTGAAGCTTTCTTT.

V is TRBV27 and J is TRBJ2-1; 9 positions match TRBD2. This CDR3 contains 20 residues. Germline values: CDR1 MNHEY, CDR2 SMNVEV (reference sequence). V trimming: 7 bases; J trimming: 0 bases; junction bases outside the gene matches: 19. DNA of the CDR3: TGTGCCAGCACTTTCTCTCTAGCGGGACTTTCTCGGAGCTCCTACAATGAGCAGTTCTTC. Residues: CASTFSLAGLSRSSYNEQFF.

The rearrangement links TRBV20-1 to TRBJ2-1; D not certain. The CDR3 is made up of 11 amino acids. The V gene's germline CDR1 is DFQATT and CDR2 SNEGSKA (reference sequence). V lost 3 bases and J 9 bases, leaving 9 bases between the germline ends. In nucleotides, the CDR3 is TGCAGTGCTAGCCTAATCGGTGAGCAGTTCTTC. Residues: CSASLIGEQFF.

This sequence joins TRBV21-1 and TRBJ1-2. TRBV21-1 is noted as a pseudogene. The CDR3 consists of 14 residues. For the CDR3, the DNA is TGTGCCAGCAGCAAAGGGCGGGTGGGCTATGGCTACACCTTC. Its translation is CASSKGRVGYGYTF.

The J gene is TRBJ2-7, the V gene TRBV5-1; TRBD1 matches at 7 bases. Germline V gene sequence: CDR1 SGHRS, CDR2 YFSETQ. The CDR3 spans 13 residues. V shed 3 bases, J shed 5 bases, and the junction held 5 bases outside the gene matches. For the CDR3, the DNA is TGCGCCAGCAGCTCGACAGGGATCAACGAGCAGTACTTC. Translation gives CASSSTGINEQYF.

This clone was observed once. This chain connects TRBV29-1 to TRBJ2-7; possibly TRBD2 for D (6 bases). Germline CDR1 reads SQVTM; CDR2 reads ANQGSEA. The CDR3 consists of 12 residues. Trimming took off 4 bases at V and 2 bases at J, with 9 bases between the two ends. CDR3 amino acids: CSVAEGPYEQYF. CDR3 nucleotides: TGCAGCGTTGCGGAGGGGCCCTACGAGCAGTACTTC.

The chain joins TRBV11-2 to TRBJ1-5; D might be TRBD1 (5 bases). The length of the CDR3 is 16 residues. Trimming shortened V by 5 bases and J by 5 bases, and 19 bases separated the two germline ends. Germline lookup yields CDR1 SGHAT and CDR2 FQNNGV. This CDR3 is CASSPNTGSLDQPQHF. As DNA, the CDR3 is TGTGCCAGCAGCCCAAATACAGGATCCCTTGATCAGCCCCAGCATTTT.

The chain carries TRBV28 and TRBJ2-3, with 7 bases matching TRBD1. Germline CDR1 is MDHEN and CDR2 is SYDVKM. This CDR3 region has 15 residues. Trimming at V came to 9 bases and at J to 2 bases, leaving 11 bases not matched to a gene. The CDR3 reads CASLPLTGTTDTQYF. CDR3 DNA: TGTGCCAGTCTTCCTCTGACAGGGACCACAGATACGCAGTATTTT.

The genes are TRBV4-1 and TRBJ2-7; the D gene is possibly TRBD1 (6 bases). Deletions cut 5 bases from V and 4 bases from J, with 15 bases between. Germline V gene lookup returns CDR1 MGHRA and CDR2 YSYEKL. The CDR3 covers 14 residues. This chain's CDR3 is CASSGVDRRYEQYF. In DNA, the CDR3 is TGCGCCAGCAGCGGAGTAGACAGGCGGTACGAGCAGTACTTC.

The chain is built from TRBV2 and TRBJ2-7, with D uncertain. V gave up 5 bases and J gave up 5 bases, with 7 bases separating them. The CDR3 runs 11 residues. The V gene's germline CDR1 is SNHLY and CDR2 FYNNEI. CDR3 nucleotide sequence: TGTGCCAGCAGTATACGAGACGAGCAGTACTTC. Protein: CASSIRDEQYF.

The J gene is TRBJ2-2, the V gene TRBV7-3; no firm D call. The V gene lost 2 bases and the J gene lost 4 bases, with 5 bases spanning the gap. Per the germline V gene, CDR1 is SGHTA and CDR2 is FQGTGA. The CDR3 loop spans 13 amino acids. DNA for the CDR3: TGTGCCAGCAGCTTAGTGAGCACCGGGGAGCTGTTTTTT. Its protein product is CASSLVSTGELFF.

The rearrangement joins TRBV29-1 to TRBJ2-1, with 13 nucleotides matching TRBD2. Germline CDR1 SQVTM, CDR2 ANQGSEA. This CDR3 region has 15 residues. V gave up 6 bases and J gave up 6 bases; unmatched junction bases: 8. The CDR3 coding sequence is TGCAGCGTCCTACCGACTAGCGGGAGGAGCAATGAGCAGTTCTTC. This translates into CSVLPTSGRSNEQFF.

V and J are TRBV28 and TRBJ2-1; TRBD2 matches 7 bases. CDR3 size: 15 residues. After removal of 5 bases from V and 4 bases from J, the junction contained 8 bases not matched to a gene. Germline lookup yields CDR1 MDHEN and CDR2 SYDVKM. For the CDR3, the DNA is TGTGCCAGCAGTCCCGGGCTAGCGGATTACAATGAGCAGTTCTTC. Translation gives CASSPGLADYNEQFF.

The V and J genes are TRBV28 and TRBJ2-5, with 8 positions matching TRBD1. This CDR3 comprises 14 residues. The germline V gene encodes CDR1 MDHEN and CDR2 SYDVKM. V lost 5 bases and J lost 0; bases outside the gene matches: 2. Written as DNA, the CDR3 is TGTGCCAGCAGTCCGGGACAGGACCAAGAGACCCAGTACTTC. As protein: CASSPGQDQETQYF.

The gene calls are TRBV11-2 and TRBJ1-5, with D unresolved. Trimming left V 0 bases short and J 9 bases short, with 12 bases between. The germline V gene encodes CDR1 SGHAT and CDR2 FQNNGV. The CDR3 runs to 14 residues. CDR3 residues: CASSLDGFTRPQHF. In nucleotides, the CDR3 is TGTGCCAGCAGCTTAGACGGCTTTACTAGGCCCCAGCATTTT.

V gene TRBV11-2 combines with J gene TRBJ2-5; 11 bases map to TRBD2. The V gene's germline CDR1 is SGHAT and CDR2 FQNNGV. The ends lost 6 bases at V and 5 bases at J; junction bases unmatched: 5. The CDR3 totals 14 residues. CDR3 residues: CASRLAGAMETQYF. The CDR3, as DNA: TGTGCCAGCAGACTAGCGGGAGCAATGGAGACCCAGTACTTC.

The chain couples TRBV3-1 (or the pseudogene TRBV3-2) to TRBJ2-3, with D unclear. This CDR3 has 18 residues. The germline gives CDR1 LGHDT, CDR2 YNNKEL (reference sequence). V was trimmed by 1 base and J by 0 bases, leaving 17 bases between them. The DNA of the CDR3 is TGTGCCAGCAGCCAAGTCTCCCGAACCGGGTACAGCACAGATACGCAGTATTTT. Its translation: CASSQVSRTGYSTDTQYF.

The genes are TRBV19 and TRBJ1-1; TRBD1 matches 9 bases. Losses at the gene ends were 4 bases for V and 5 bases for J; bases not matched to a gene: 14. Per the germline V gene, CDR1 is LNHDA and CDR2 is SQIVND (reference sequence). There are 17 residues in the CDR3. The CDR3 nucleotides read TGTGCCAGTAGTAGGTATCTAAAACAGGGGGCAGAAACTGAAGCTTTCTTT. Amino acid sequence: CASSRYLKQGAETEAFF.

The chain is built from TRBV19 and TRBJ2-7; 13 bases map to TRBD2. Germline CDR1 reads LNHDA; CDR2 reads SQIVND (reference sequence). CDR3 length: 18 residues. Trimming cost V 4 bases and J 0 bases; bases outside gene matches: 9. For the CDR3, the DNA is TGTGCCAGTAGTACCAAGACTAGCGGGGGGCCACTCTCCTACGAGCAGTACTTC. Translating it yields CASSTKTSGGPLSYEQYF.

The CDR3: CASRDYRGRADTQYF. The DNA for the CDR3 is TGTGCCAGCAGAGACTACAGGGGGCGTGCAGATACGCAGTATTTT. The V call is TRBV5-6, the J call TRBJ2-3; TRBD1 agrees at 9 bases. V trimming: 5 bases; J trimming: 4 bases; junction bases outside the gene matches: 8. CDR3 size: 15 residues. The V gene's germline CDR1 is SGHDT and CDR2 YYEEEE.

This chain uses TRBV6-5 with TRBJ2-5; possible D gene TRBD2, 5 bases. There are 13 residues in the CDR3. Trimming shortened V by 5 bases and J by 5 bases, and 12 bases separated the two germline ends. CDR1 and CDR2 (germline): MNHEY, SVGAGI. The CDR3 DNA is TGTGCCAGCAGTCCCAGTGGCGGGGAGACCCAGTACTTC. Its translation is CASSPSGGETQYF.

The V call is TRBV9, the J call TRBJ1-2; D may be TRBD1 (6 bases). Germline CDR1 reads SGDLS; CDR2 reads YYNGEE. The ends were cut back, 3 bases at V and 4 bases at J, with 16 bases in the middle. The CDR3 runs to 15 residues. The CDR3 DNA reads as TGTGCCAGCAGCGCCCTCCAAGGACAGCCCTATGGCTACACCTTC. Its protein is CASSALQGQPYGYTF.

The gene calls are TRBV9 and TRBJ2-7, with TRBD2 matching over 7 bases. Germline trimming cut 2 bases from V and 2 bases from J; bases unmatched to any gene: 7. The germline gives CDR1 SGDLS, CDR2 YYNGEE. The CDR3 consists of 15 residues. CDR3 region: CASSVGGRETYEQYF. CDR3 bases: TGTGCCAGCAGCGTCGGGGGGAGAGAGACCTACGAGCAGTACTTC.

The CDR3 here is CATSGGQPQHF. CDR3 in DNA: TGTGCCACCTCGGGGGGTCAGCCCCAGCATTTT. V and J are TRBV19 and TRBJ1-5, with D maybe TRBD1 (5 bases). The germline V gene has CDR1 LNHDA and CDR2 SQIVND (reference sequence). V was cut by 10 bases and J by 6 bases, with 10 bases left in between. CDR3 length: 11 residues. The full variable domain, rest sourced from reference TRBV19 and TRBJ1-5, is DGGITQSPKYLFRKEGQNVTLSCEQNLNHDAMYWYRQDPGQGLRLIYYSQIVNDFQKGDIAEGYSVSREKKESFPLTVTSAQKNPTAFYLCATSGGQPQHFGDGTRLSIL.

The CDR3 sequence: CASSTTWLAGGDQETQYF. In DNA form, the CDR3 reads TGTGCCAGCAGCACCACGTGGCTAGCGGGAGGAGATCAAGAGACCCAGTACTTC. The chain employs TRBV11-3 and TRBJ2-5; 11 bases match TRBD2. The CDR3 covers 18 residues. CDR1 SGHNT and CDR2 YENEEA come from the germline V gene. With V trimmed by 5 bases and J by 2 bases, 13 bases remained unmatched.

The CDR3, as DNA: TGTGCCAGCAAACAAGCGGGAGGCTCCACAGATACGCAGTATTTT. It yields the protein CASKQAGGSTDTQYF. The V call is TRBV27, the J call TRBJ2-3; 9 nucleotides align to TRBD2. The CDR3 length is 15 residues. The V gene's germline CDR1 is MNHEY and CDR2 SMNVEV (reference sequence). Germline trimming cut 7 bases from V and 2 bases from J; bases unmatched to any gene: 7.

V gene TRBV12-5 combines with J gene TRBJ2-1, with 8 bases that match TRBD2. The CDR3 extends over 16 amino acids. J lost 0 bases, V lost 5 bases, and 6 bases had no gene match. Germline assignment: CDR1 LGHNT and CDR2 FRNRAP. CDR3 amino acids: CASGQNSGTSYNEQFF. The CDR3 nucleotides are TGTGCTAGTGGTCAAAATAGCGGGACCTCCTACAATGAGCAGTTCTTC.

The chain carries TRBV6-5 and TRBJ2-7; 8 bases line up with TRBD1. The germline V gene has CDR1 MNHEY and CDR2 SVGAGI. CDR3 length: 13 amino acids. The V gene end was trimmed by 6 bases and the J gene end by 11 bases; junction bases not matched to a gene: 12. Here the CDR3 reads CASSRSGGTGEYF. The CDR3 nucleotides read TGTGCCAGCAGCCGCTCCGGAGGGACAGGCGAGTACTTC.